Listed below are T cell receptor beta chains from one sample, sequenced in a study of T cells in tuberculosis. Libraries were prepared by immunoSEQ multiplex PCR; TCRdb keeps only in-frame clonotypes and omits some of them. The table has nearly 60,000 clones, roughly 88% seen once. Input material: CD1b-GMM tetramer-negative cells sorted from PBMCs. The receptors were sampled from an adult woman with latent tuberculosis. Both conserved end residues are trimmed from each CDR3. The order of the fields is V gene, CDR3 protein.

>TRBV5-8
ASSSNEGALGHEQY
>TRBV29-1
SVGQGGNEKLF
>TRBV4-2
ASSQHISGANVLT
>TRBV19
ASSGDGLTDTQY
>TRBV15
ATSRDIARGTDTQY
>TRBV15
ATSRDLQTPEAF
>TRBV4-3
ASSQGSSEVTDTQY
>TRBV7-3
ASSFSTGAGYT
>TRBV9
ASSGHVAGELF
>TRBV7-3
ASSLGPASYEQY
>TRBV2
ASSEESAYEQY
>TRBV7-3
ASSPTGGDGYT
>TRBV19
ASSSRGRPPGELF
>TRBV7-9
ASSTLAAPGEDTQY
>TRBV2
ASSVRDSRSDTQY
>TRBV6-4
ASSDSGTGPRY
>TRBV4-3
ASSQDRVTGGDGYT
>TRBV7-9
ASSAIRDRLKSTNEKLF
>TRBV10-3
AIRDRQGANYGYT
>TRBV5-4
ASSFDIPSTDTQY
>TRBV5-1
ASSFGGSSGNTIY
>TRBV4-2
ASSQDWSGASSYEQY